This T cell receptor (beta chain) was recovered during a study of T cells in localized non-small cell lung cancer. Regarding the study as a whole: Median around 60 top-100 tumor clones were shared with paired adjacent lung. Maximal T cell clonality occurred in uninvolved adjacent lung, with tumor ranking below it.

Profiling relied on immunoSEQ multiplex PCR, and the TCRdb table lists in-frame clones only, not all of them. The data contain some 82,000 clones, 60% to 85% of them singletons. V was shortened by 2 bases and J by 0 bases, with 11 bases between the two germline ends. The CDR3 contains 15 residues. Germline loops: CDR1 GTSNPN, CDR2 SVGIG (reference sequence). A note on this clone: Its antigen is not identified.

Source: PBMCs, taken before any cancer treatment. The gene calls are TRBV30 and TRBJ1-5, with D tentatively TRBD1 (5 bases). The source of this sequence is a man aged 40 to 69 with stage II squamous cell lung carcinoma. The CDR3 protein is CAWSRQHRSNQPQHF. The CDR3 nucleotides are TGTGCCTGGAGTCGACAGCACCGTAGCAATCAGCCCCAGCATTTT.